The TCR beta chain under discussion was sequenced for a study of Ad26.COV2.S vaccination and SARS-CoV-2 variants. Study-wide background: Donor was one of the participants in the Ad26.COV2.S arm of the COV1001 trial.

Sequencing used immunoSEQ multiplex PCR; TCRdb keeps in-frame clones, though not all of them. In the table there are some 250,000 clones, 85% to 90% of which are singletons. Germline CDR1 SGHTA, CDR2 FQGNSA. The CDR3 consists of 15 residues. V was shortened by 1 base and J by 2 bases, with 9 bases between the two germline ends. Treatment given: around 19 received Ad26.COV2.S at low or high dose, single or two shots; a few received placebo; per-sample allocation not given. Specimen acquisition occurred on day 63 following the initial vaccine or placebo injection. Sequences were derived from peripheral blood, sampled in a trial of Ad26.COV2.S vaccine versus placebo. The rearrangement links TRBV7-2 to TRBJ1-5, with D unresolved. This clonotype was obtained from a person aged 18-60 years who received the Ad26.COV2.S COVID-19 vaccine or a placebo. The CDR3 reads CASSLDSAGNQPQHF. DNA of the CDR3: TGTGCCAGCAGCTTAGATTCGGCGGGCAATCAGCCCCAGCATTTT.